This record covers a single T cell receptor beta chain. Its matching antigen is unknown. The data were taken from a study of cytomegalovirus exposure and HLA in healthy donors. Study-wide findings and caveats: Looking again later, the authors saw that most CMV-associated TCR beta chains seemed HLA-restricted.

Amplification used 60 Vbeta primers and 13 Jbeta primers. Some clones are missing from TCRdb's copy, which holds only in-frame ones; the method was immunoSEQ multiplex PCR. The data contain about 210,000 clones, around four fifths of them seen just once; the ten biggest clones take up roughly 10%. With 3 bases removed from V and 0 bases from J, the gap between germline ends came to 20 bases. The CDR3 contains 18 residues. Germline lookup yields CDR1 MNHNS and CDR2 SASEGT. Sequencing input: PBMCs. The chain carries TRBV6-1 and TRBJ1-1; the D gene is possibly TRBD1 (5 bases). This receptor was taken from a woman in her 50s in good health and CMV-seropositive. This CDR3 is CASSEGRQTLGMNTEAFF. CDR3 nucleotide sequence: TGTGCCAGCAGTGAGGGCCGACAGACCTTGGGCATGAACACTGAAGCTTTCTTT.